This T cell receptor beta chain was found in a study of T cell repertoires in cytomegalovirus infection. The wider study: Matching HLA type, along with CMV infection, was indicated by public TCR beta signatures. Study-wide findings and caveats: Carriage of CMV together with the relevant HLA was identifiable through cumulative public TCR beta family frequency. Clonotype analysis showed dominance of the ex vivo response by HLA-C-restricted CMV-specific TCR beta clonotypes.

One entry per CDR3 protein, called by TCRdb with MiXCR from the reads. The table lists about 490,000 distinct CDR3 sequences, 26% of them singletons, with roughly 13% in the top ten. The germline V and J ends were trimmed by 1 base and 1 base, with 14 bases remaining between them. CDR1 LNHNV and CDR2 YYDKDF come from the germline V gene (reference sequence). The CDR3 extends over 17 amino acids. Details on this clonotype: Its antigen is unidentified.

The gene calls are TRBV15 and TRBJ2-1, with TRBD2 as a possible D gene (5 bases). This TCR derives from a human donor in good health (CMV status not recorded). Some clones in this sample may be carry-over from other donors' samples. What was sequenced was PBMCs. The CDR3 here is CATSRVLDSQSYNEQFF. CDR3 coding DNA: TGTGCCACCAGCAGAGTATTGGACTCTCAATCCTACAATGAGCAGTTCTTC. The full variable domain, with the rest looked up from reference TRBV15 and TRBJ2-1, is DAMVIQNPRYQVTQFGKPVTLSCSQTLNHNVMYWYQQKSSQAPKLLFHYYDKDFNNEADTPDNFQSRRPNTSFCFLDIRSPGLGDTAMYLCATSRVLDSQSYNEQFFGPGTRLTVL.